This T cell receptor beta chain was recovered during a study of blood T cell repertoires in COVID-19. Germline assignment: CDR1 SGHRS and CDR2 YFSETQ. Trimming took off 7 bases at V and 2 bases at J, with 12 bases between the two ends. CDR3 length: 13 residues. TCRdb keeps only in-frame clones here, not all; method: immunoSEQ multiplex PCR. The sample contains about 210,000 clones, about 85% of which appear only once. This sequence was found in a man between 70 and 80 years old with acute or convalescent COVID-19. The material sequenced was peripheral blood. The chain joins TRBV5-1 to TRBJ2-5; tentative D call: TRBD2 (6 bases). DNA of the CDR3: TGCGCCAGCGGCGAGGGAGGACAAGAGACCCAGTACTTC. Residues: CASGEGGQETQYF.